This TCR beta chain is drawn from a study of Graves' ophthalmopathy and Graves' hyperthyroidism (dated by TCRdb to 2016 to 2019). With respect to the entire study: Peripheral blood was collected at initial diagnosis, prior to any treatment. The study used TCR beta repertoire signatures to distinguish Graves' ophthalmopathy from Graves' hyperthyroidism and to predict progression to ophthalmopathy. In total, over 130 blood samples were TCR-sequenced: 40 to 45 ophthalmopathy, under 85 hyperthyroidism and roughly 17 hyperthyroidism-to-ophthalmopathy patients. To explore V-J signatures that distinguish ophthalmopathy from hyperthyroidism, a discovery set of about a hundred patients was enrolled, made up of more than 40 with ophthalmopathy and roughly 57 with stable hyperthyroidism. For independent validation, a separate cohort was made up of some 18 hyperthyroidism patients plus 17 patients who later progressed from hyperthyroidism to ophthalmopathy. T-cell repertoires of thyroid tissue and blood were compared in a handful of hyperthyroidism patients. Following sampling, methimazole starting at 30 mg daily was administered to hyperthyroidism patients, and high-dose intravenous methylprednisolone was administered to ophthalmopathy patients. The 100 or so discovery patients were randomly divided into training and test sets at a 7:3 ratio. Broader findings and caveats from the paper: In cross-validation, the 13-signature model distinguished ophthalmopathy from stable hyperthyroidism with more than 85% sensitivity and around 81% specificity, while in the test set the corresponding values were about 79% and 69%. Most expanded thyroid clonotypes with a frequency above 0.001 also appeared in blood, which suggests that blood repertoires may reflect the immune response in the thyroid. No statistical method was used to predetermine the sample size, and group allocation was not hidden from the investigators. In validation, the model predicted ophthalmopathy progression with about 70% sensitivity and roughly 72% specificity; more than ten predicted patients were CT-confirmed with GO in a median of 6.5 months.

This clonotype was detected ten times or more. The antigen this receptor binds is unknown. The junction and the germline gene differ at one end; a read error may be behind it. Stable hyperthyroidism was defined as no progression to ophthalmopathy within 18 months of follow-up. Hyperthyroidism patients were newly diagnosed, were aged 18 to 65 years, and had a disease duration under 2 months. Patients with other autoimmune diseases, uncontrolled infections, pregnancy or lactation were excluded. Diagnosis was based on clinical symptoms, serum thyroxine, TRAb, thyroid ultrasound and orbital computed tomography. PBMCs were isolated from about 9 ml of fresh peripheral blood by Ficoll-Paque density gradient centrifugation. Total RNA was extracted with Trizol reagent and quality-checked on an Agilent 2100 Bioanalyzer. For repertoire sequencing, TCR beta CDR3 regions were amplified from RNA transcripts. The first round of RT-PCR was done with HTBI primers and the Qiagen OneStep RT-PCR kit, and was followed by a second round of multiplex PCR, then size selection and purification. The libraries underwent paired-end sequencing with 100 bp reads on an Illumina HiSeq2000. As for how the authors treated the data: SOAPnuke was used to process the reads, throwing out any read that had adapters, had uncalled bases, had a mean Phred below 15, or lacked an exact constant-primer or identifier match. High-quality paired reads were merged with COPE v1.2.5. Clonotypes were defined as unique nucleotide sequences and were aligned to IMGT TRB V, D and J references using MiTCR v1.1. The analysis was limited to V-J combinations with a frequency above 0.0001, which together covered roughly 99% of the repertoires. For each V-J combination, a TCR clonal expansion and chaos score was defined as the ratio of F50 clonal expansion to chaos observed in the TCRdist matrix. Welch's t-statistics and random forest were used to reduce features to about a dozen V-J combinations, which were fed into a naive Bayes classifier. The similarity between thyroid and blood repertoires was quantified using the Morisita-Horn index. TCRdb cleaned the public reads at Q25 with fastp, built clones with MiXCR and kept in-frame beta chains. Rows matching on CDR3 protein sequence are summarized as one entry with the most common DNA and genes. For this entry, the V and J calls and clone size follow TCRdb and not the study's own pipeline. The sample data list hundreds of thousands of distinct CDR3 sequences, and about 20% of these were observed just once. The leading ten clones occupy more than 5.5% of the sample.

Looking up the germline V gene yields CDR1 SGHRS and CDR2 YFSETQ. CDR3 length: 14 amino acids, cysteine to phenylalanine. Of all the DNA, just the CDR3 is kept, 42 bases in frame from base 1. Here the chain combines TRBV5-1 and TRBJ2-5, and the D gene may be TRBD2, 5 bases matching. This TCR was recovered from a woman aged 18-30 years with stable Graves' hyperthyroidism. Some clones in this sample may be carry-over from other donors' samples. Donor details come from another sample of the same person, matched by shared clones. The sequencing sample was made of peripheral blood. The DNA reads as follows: TGTGCCAGCAGCTTAGGCCTAGCCCAAGAGACCCAGTACTTC. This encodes CASSLGLAQETQYF.